This TCR beta chain was observed in a study of blood T cell repertoires in COVID-19. Assay used: immunoSEQ multiplex PCR; TCRdb lists only in-frame clones, some missing. The sample holds 650,000 to 800,000 clones, 90% seen once. Germline assignment: CDR1 MDHEN and CDR2 SYDVKM. The CDR3 length is 15 residues. V was shortened by 3 bases and J by 7 bases, with 13 bases between the two germline ends. The rearrangement uses TRBV28 and TRBJ1-6; D perhaps matches TRBD1 (6 bases). This TCR was sampled from a young woman with acute or convalescent COVID-19. Material for sequencing was peripheral blood. CDR3 residues: CASSFFWTENSPLHF. CDR3 DNA: TGTGCCAGCAGTTTCTTCTGGACAGAAAATTCACCCCTCCACTTT.